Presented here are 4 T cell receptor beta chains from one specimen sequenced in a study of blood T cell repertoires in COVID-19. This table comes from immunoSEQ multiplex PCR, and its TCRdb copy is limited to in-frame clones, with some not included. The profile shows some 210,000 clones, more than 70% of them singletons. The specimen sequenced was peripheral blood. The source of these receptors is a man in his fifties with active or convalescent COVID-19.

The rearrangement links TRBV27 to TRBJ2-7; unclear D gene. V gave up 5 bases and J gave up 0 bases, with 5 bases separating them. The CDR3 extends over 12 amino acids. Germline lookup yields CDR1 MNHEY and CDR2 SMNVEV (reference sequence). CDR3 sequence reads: CASSPSSYEQYF. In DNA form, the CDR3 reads TGTGCCAGCAGTCCTTCCTCCTACGAGCAGTACTTC.

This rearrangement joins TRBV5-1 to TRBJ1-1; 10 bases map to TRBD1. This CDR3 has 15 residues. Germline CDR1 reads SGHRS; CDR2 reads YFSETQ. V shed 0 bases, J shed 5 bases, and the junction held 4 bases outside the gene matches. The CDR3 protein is CASSLDGTGVTEAFF. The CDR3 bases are TGCGCCAGCAGCTTGGACGGGACAGGGGTGACTGAAGCTTTCTTT.

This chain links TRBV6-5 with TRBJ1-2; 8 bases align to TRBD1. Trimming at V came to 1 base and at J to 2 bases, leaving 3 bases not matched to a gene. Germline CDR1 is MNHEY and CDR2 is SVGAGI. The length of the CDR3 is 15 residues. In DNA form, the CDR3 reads TGTGCCAGCAGTTACTTTAGGACAGGGAACTATGGCTACACCTTC. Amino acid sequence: CASSYFRTGNYGYTF.

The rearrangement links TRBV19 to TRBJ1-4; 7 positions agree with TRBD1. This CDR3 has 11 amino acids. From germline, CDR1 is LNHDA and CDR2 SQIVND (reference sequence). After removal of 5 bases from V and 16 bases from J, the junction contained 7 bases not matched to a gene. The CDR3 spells CASSLGQSSFF. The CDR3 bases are TGTGCCAGTAGTTTGGGACAGAGCTCGTTTTTT.